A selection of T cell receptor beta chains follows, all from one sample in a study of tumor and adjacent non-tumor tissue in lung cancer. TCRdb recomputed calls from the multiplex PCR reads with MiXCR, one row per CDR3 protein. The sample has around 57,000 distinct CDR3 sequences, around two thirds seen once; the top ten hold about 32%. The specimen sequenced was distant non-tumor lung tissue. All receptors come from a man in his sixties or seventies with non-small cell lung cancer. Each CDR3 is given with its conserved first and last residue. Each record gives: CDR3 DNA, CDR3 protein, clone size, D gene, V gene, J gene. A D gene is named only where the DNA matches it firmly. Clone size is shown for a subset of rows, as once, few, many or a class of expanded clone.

CDR3 DNA: TGTGTCAGCACCTACGACACGGGCTTACTTGGCGATGAGCAGTTCTTC
CDR3 protein: CVSTYDTGLLGDEQFF
clone size: once
D gene: .
V gene: TRBV6-2/TRBV6-3
J gene: TRBJ2-1

CDR3 DNA: TGTGCCATCACCTCAGGGGGCGCAAGGACTGAAGCTTTCTTT
CDR3 protein: CAITSGGARTEAFF
clone size: .
D gene: TRBD1
V gene: TRBV28
J gene: TRBJ1-1

CDR3 DNA: TGTGCCAGCAGTTTCCCGGGACAGGGCTACGAGCAGTACTTC
CDR3 protein: CASSFPGQGYEQYF
clone size: many
D gene: TRBD1
V gene: TRBV6-6
J gene: TRBJ2-7

CDR3 DNA: TGTGCCAGGAGTTATAAGGGCGCGGACACTGAAGTTTTCTTT
CDR3 protein: CARSYKGADTEVFF
clone size: .
D gene: .
V gene: TRBV6-2/TRBV6-3
J gene: TRBJ1-1

CDR3 DNA: TGTACCAGCAGAGCCGGGGGGGTCTGGGGTGAGCAATACTTC
CDR3 protein: CTSRAGGVWGEQYF
clone size: .
D gene: TRBD2
V gene: TRBV12-3/TRBV12-4
J gene: TRBJ2-7

CDR3 DNA: TGTGCCAGCAGTTACTCGACTAGCGGGAGGACCTACGAGCAGTACTTC
CDR3 protein: CASSYSTSGRTYEQYF
clone size: .
D gene: TRBD2
V gene: TRBV12-3/TRBV12-4
J gene: TRBJ2-7

CDR3 DNA: TGCAGCGTGGCCGCGGACTCCTACGAGCGATACTTC
CDR3 protein: CSVAADSYERYF
clone size: few
D gene: .
V gene: TRBV29-1
J gene: TRBJ2-7

CDR3 DNA: TGTGCCAGCAGCCTGTGGGCCGAAAACAATGAGCAGTTCTTC
CDR3 protein: CASSLWAENNEQFF
clone size: few
D gene: .
V gene: TRBV6-5
J gene: TRBJ2-1

CDR3 DNA: TGTGCCAGCAACTCCAGCTTCAGACAGGGGACACACACCGGGGAGCTGTTTTTT
CDR3 protein: CASNSSFRQGTHTGELFF
clone size: .
D gene: TRBD1
V gene: TRBV11-3
J gene: TRBJ2-2

CDR3 DNA: TGTGCCAGCAGCTTCGGACAGTGGAGGTTCAATTCACCCCTCCACTTT
CDR3 protein: CASSFGQWRFNSPLHF
clone size: many
D gene: .
V gene: TRBV6-5
J gene: TRBJ1-6

CDR3 DNA: TGTGCCATCTCCGGCGGGGGCGGCTCTGGAAACATCATATATTTC
CDR3 protein: CAISGGGGSGNIIYF
clone size: few
D gene: .
V gene: TRBV10-3
J gene: TRBJ1-3

CDR3 DNA: TGCGCCAGCAGCCAGGATACCAGGGCGAATGAAAAACTGTTTTTT
CDR3 protein: CASSQDTRANEKLFF
clone size: .
D gene: .
V gene: TRBV4-1
J gene: TRBJ1-4

CDR3 DNA: TGCAGTGCCTCTCCCGGACATCGCAACTATGGCTACACCTTC
CDR3 protein: CSASPGHRNYGYTF
clone size: many
D gene: .
V gene: TRBV20-1
J gene: TRBJ1-2

CDR3 DNA: TGTGTCAACAGTATATCGGACAGCAATCAGCCCCAGCATTTT
CDR3 protein: CVNSISDSNQPQHF
clone size: .
D gene: .
V gene: TRBV6-1
J gene: TRBJ1-5

CDR3 DNA: TGTACCGCCTCTGGCCGGGTGGATGAGCAGTTCTTC
CDR3 protein: CTASGRVDEQFF
clone size: .
D gene: .
V gene: TRBV28
J gene: TRBJ2-1

CDR3 DNA: TGTGCCAGTAGCTTAGGCGGGGAACGGGCGGAGAGCCAGTACTTC
CDR3 protein: CASSLGGERAESQYF
clone size: .
D gene: .
V gene: TRBV11-2
J gene: TRBJ2-5

CDR3 DNA: TGTGGCAGCGGGTGGTCCTTCACAGATATGCAGTATTTT
CDR3 protein: CGSGWSFTDMQYF
clone size: .
D gene: .
V gene: TRBV28
J gene: TRBJ2-3

CDR3 DNA: TGCAGCGTTTTTGGGACTAGTTTTTCGAATACGCAGCATTTT
CDR3 protein: CSVFGTSFSNTQHF
clone size: .
D gene: .
V gene: TRBV29-1
J gene: TRBJ1-5

CDR3 DNA: TGCGCCAGCAGCCAAGAATTTCACACGGTTTACACTGAAGCTTTCTTT
CDR3 protein: CASSQEFHTVYTEAFF
clone size: many
D gene: .
V gene: TRBV4-1
J gene: TRBJ1-1

CDR3 DNA: TGTGCCATCAGCGAGTGGGCGGACCTGAACACTGAAGCTTTCTTT
CDR3 protein: CAISEWADLNTEAFF
clone size: .
D gene: .
V gene: TRBV10-3
J gene: TRBJ1-1